The T cell receptor (beta chain) described here comes from a study of naive CD8 T cells in extremely preterm neonates (dated by TCRdb to 2015 to 2018). About the study as a whole: The abstract gives the adult participants' age range as 25-50 years, whereas the methods give 20-50 years. The study compared TCRbeta CDR3 repertoires of sorted naive CD8+ T cells across four age groups: extremely preterm neonates, term neonates, young children and adults. Summary of the overall study and its limitations: To track T cell development within individuals, the authors urged prospective longitudinal studies of preterm and term neonates. Preterm neonates showed significantly lower iChao1 richness than every other age group (p < 0.05) along with an even clone distribution, indicating a less rich repertoire. A small sample size and variable productive template counts among preterm samples were noted by the authors as limitations. Compared with the older groups, preterm CDR3s were shorter and closer to germline, carrying fewer N additions and showing less junctional trimming. Preterm neonates shared more CDR3 nucleotide sequences (approximately 2.7%) than term neonates (around 0.4%), young children (0.03%) and adults (roughly 0.01%).

TCRbeta CDR3 regions were amplified from genomic DNA by a two-step, bias-controlled multiplex PCR. The multiplex PCR used primers specific for every TRBV and TRBJ gene segment. TCRbeta repertoire data were generated with the immunoSEQ Assay. Concerning the study's data processing: A relative-frequency ratio and a modified nearest-neighbor algorithm were applied to filter and cluster reads so that closely related sequences were merged. The V, D and J gene assignments for CDR3 sequences were based on IMGT annotation. Template counts were normalized for PCR amplification bias and quantified against synthetic TCR CDR3 analog sequences. Only unique productive sequences, defined as in-frame CDR3 sequences lacking stop codons, were included in the analyses. The immunoSEQ Analyzer software was used to calculate iChao1 richness and clonality, with clonality defined as 1 minus Pielou's evenness. Depending on the Shapiro-Wilk normality results, either Student's t-test or a non-parametric test was run in JMP for statistical testing. Not all clones reach the TCRdb copy of this immuneACCESS table, which keeps in-frame sequences only. Checked studies attribute under half of the gap to unresolved V genes and leave the rest unexplained. V, J and clone size were drawn from that table, and D and trimming were deduced from the DNA. Present in this sample are a few thousand clones, about 97% of which were seen just once. Jointly, the top ten make up around 8.6% of the sample.

At the junction V is shortened by 5 bases and J by 0 bases, with 14 bases in between. CDR1 is given as LNHDA and CDR2 as SQIVND, both from the germline V gene (reference sequence). Reading from cysteine to phenylalanine, the CDR3 counts 15 amino acids. CDR3 DNA only is kept here, 45 bases in frame from base 1. Peripheral blood was donated by five healthy children aged about 16-56 months undergoing elective routine surgery and by five healthy nonsmoking adults. The adult controls were healthy nonsmokers aged about 20-55 years, with a median age of roughly 38 years. A FACSAria III cell sorter was used to sort live, Annexin V-negative naive CD8+ T cells (CD3+CD8+CD45RA+CCR7+). Between roughly 18,000 and 100,000 naive CD8+ T cells were sorted per sample. Mononuclear cells were isolated from diluted blood by Ficoll-Paque density gradient centrifugation. Before sorting, mononuclear cells were cryopreserved in 10% DMSO with roughly 90% FBS and kept in long-term storage at -150 degrees C. After thawing, the cells were stained with Annexin V and with antibodies against CD3, CD8, CCR7 and CD45RA. The DNeasy Blood and Tissue Kit was used to extract genomic DNA from sorted cell pellets that had been snap-frozen.

To note about this clone: Its target antigen remains unknown. Base quality data are lacking; no much larger clone is found one base away.

Sequencing was performed on naive CD8+ T cells from blood. The receptor was derived from a human donor in good health. This receptor chain uses TRBV19 and TRBJ2-7; a tentative D match to TRBD1 spans 6 bases. The CDR3 reads CASSVRDTYSYEQYF. The DNA reads as follows: TGTGCCAGTAGTGTCCGGGACACCTACTCCTACGAGCAGTACTTC.